The clone carrying this T cell receptor beta chain showed up just a few times. The data originate from a study of T cell changes during pregnancy in multiple sclerosis. V gave up 0 bases and J gave up 4 bases, with 13 bases separating them. Germline CDR1 is SGHRS and CDR2 is YFSETQ. The CDR3 sequence is 15 residues long. TCRdb's copy holds only in-frame clones and misses some; the assay was immunoSEQ multiplex PCR. The repertoire holds 30,000 to 45,000 clones, with around 90% as singletons. The TCR comes from a female donor with multiple sclerosis, enrolled in a pregnancy study. The chain recombines TRBV5-1 with TRBJ1-1; D gene unclear. The sample was CD4+ T cells from peripheral blood mononuclear cells, taken before pregnancy. The chain's CDR3 is CASSLAPGSSTEAFF. For the CDR3, the DNA is TGCGCCAGCAGCTTGGCACCGGGTTCGAGCACTGAAGCTTTCTTT. Using reference TRBV5-1 and TRBJ1-1 for the parts outside the CDR3, the full variable domain is KAGVTQTPRYLIKTRGQQVTLSCSPISGHRSVSWYQQTPGQGLQFLFEYFSETQRNKGNFPGRFSGRQFSNSRSEMNVSTLELGDSALYLCASSLAPGSSTEAFFGQGTRLTVV.